This is a list of T cell receptor beta chains from one sample in a study of lymphopenia after photon versus proton radiotherapy. Only in-frame clones appear in the TCRdb table, and some are missing; sequencing was by immunoSEQ multiplex PCR. The repertoire holds 65,000 to 85,000 clones, with 85% to 95% as singletons. Material: peripheral blood, obtained from a patient treated with photon-based radiotherapy. These receptors all come from a woman in her 40s with cholangiocarcinoma. The conserved cysteine and the conserved F or W are not part of the CDR3 here. D genes are given only for firm matches.

>TRBV28|.
ASTDPGRDYEQY
>TRBV29-1|.
SAKSEGKAF
>TRBV5-6|.
ASVRGVGTEAF
>TRBV28|TRBD1
ASSSQTGGWAYEQY
>TRBV28|.
ASSTRASEAF
>TRBV5-1|TRBD1
ASSLAGTGYGYT
>TRBV9|TRBD2
ASSETSGKTEQY
>TRBV7-3|.
ASSLTQGANTEAF
>TRBV11-2|TRBD2
ASSRGTSGSHEQF
>TRBV18|.
ASSPVDSTYEQY
>TRBV12-5|TRBD1
ASGLEGASYNEQF
>TRBV6-1|TRBD2
ASSEAGGDYEQY
>TRBV6-9|TRBD2
ASSFPTSDLYNEQF
>TRBV6-1|TRBD2
ASSVPSTSGRGDEQY
>TRBV6-5|.
ATNGAVEAF
>TRBV18|.
ASSPPGVDTQY